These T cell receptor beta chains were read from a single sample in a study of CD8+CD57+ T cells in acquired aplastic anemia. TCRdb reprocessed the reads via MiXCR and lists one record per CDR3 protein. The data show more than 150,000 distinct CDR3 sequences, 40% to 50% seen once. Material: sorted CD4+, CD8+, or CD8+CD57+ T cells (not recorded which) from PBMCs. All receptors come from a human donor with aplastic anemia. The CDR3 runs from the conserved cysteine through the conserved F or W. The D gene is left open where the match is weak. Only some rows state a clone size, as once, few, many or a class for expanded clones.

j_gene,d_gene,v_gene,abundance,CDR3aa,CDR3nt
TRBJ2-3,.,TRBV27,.,CASSLSGGTGIDTQYF,TGTGCCAGCAGTTTATCGGGCGGGACGGGTATAGATACGCAGTATTTT
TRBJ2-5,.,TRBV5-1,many,CASSYRQAIQETQYF,TGCGCCAGCAGCTACAGACAGGCTATACAAGAGACCCAGTACTTC
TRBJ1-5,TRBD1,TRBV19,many,CASSVTGQGARPQHF,TGTGCCAGTAGTGTTACGGGACAGGGAGCCCGGCCCCAGCATTTT
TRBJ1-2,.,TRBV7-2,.,CASSFNKGLPGDGYTF,TGTGCCAGCAGCTTCAATAAGGGCCTTCCGGGGGATGGCTACACCTTC
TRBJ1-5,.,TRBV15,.,CATRIGGVANQPQHF,TGTGCCACCAGGATAGGGGGGGTAGCTAATCAGCCCCAGCATTTT
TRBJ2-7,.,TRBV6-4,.,CASSDMSGGTYF,TGTGCCAGCAGTGACATGAGTGGGGGAACGTACTTC
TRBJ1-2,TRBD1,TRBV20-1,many,CSARQGVGDGYTF,TGCAGTGCTAGGCAGGGGGTAGGGGATGGCTACACCTTC
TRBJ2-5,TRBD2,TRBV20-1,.,CSASSSLREGTQYF,TGCAGTGCCAGCAGTAGCCTCCGGGAGGGGACCCAGTACTTC
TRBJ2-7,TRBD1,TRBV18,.,CASSLPGTGNEQYF,TGTGCCAGCTCCTTACCCGGGACAGGTAACGAGCAGTACTTC
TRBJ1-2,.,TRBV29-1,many,CSVGTDPNYGYTF,TGCAGCGTTGGGACAGATCCTAACTATGGCTACACCTTC
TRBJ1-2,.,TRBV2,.,CASLDESNYGYTF,TGTGCCAGCCTAGACGAGTCTAACTATGGCTACACCTTC
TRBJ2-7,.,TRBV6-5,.,CASSYARSRSHTYEQYF,TGTGCCAGCAGTTACGCCCGAAGTCGGAGCCATACCTACGAGCAGTACTTC